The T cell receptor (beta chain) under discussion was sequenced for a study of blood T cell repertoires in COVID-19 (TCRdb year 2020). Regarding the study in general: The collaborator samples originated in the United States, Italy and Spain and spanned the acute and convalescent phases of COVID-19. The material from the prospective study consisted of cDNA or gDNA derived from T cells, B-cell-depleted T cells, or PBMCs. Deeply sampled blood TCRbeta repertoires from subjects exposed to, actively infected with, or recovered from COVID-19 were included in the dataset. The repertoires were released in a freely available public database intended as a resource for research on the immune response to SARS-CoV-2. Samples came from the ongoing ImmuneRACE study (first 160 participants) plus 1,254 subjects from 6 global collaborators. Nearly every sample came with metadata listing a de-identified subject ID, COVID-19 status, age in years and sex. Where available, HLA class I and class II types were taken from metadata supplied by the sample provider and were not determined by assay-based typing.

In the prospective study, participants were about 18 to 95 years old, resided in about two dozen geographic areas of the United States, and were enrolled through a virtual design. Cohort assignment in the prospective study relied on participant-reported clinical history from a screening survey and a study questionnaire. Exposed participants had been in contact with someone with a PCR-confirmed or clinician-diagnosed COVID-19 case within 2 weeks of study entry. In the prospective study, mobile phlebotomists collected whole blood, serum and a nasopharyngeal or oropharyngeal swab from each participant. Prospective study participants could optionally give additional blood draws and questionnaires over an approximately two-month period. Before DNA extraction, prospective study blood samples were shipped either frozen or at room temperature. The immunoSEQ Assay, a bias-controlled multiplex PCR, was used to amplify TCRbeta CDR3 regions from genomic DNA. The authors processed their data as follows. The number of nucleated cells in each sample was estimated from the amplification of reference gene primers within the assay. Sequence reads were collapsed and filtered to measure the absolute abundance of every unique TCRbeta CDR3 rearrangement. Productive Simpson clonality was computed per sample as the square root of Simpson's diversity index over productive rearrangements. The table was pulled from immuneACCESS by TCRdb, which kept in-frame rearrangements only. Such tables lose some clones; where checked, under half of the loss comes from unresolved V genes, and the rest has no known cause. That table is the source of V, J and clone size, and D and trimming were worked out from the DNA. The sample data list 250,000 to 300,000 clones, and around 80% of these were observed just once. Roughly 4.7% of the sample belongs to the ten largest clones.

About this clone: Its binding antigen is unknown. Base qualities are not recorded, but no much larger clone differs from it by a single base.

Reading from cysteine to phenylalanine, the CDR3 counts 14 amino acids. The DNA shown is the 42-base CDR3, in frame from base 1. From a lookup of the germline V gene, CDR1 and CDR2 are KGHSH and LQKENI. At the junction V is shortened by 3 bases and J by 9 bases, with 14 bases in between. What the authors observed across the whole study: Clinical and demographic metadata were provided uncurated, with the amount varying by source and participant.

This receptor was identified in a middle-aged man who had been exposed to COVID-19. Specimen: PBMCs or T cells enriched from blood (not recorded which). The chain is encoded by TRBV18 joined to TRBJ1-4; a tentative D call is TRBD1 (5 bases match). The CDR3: CASSPEGGTKKLFF. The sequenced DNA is TGTGCCAGCTCACCGGAAGGTGGGACTAAAAAACTGTTTTTT.